This T cell receptor beta chain was found in a study of spatial heterogeneity in lung cancer (dated by TCRdb to about 2019). In terms of the full investigation: More beta-chain than alpha-chain transcripts were consistently detected, likely reflecting higher beta-chain transcript abundance. In the raw uncorrected reads, each unique combination of TCR and UMI appeared more than ten times on average. The study quantitatively compared TCR alpha and beta repertoires across multiple tumor regions, matched nontumor lung and blood in non-small cell lung cancer. The study linked features of the TCR repertoire to counts of nonsynonymous mutations, which were determined by whole-exome sequencing of tumor tissue. At surgery, both alpha and beta chains were TCR-sequenced in 220 tumor regions, roughly 64 matched nontumor lung samples and just over 55 PBMC samples.

The germline V gene (reference sequence) yields SSHAT for CDR1 and FNYEAQ for CDR2. The CDR3 runs 16 residues from the cysteine to the phenylalanine. This entry keeps only the CDR3 DNA: 48 bases, framed from base 1. In its sample, this clonotype was seen many times. Its target antigen remains unknown. A junction end diverges from the germline sequence, so it may reflect a read error. To prepare the library, 5' RACE was applied. The instrument was a NextSeq 500. To allow correction of PCR and sequencing errors, the TCR library protocol tagged every TCR cDNA molecule with a unique molecular identifier. In the authors' own workflow: Decombinator tools were used for TCR identification, UMI-based error correction and CDR3 extraction. Expanded TCRs were defined as those above a frequency of 2 per 1,000, corresponding to the top 1% of the tumor frequency distribution. Renyi diversity was computed with the R vegan package after each repertoire had been subsampled 100 times to 5,000 TCRs. To build CDR3 similarity networks, amino acid triplet string-kernel similarity was used, and CDR3s were connected when their pairwise similarity was above 0.82. TCRdb reran the public reads through fastp at Q25 and MiXCR, keeping productive beta chains. Each entry is one CDR3 protein sequence, shown with its most common DNA and genes. For this entry, the V and J calls and clone size follow TCRdb and not the study's own pipeline. Here the sample has some 7,000 distinct CDR3 sequences; roughly 7.2% occur a single time. Under 80% of the sample is held by the ten biggest clonotypes.

The time point label, as the study defines it: sample taken at primary tumor resection. Donors were some 70 patients with early-stage, untreated non-small cell lung cancer from the lung TRACERx cohort. TCR sequencing used whole RNA extracted from tumor and nontumor lung tissue, or from cryopreserved PBMC samples, without cell sorting. A patient was chosen for TCR sequencing only when enough RNA was available from at least two tumor regions. The paper as a whole reports these results and caveats: Ubiquitous expanded tumor TCRs were detected in blood more often at tumor resection than at routine follow-up. Additional single-cell paired TCR alpha and beta sequencing was considered necessary to confirm, at a functional level, the hypothesis that regional TCRs recognize regional mutations.

This chain is built from TRBV7-7 and TRBJ2-1; 8 bases in the middle match TRBD2. The sequence derives from a male donor with early-stage non-small cell lung cancer. The sequenced sample was PBMCs, obtained at surgery. The CDR3 region has the sequence CASSLNGLAGYNEQFF. The bases are TGTGCTAGCAGCCTCAACGGGCTAGCGGGCTACAATGAGCAGTTCTTC.